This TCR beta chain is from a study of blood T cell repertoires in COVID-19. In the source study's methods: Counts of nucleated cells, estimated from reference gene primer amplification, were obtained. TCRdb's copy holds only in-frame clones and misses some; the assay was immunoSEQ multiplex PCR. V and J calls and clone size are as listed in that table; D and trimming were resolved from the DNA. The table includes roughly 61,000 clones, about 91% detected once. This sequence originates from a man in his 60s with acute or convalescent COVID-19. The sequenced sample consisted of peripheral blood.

CDR3: CASSSPGQGIEQYF. As DNA, the CDR3 is TGCGCCAGCAGCTCGCCGGGACAGGGGATCGAGCAGTACTTC. This rearrangement joins TRBV5-1 to TRBJ2-7; 10 bases match TRBD1. Germline V CDR1 and CDR2: SGHRS, YFSETQ. The junction had 6 bases not matched to a gene; V was cut back by 3 bases and J by 6 bases. The CDR3 extends over 14 amino acids.